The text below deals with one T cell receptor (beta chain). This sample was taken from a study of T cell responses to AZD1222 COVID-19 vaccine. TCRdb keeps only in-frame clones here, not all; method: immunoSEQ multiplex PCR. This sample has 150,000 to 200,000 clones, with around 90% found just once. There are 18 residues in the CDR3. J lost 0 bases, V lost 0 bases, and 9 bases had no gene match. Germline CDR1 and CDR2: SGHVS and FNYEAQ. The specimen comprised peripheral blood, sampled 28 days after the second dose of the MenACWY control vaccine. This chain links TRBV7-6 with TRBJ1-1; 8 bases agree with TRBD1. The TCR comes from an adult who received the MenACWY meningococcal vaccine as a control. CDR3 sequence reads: CASSLALGGQVMNTEAFF. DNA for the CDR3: TGTGCCAGCAGCTTAGCCCTCGGGGGACAGGTGATGAACACTGAAGCTTTCTTT.